This T cell receptor beta chain was captured by sequencing in a study of T cell responses to AZD1222 COVID-19 vaccine. Whole-study results and caveats: Donors were mostly white British, more females; clonal diversity possibly underestimated.

Germline V gives CDR1 LGHDT, CDR2 YNNKEL (reference sequence). V was clipped by 0 bases and J by 3 bases, with 20 bases between them. The CDR3 is 18 amino acids. This clone was seen at least ten times. The antigen is not known. TCRdb's copy holds only in-frame clones and misses some; the assay was immunoSEQ multiplex PCR. In the table there are roughly 75,000 clones, around 87% of which are singletons. V gene TRBV3-1 (or the pseudogene TRBV3-2) combines with J gene TRBJ2-5; perhaps TRBD2 as D (6 bases). The sequence came from an adult who received the AZD1222 COVID-19 vaccine. The material was peripheral blood, obtained 28 days after the second AZD1222 dose. The CDR3 sequence is CASSQEAKAGTPKETQYF. For the CDR3, the DNA is TGTGCCAGCAGCCAAGAAGCGAAGGCGGGGACCCCGAAAGAGACCCAGTACTTC.